One sample yielded the 28 T cell receptor beta chains listed below, sequenced in a study of T-cell memory formation after mild COVID-19. TCRdb reprocessed the 5' RACE reads via MiXCR and lists one record per CDR3 protein. There are 75,000 to 95,000 distinct CDR3 sequences in the sample; over 13% occur only once, and under 45% lies in the top ten. Specimen: PBMCs or a T cell subset sorted from them (not recorded which). These receptors were collected from a man in his late teens or twenties who had mild COVID-19 (a few samples of this study predate the infection). Cell type and time point are not known.

This clonotype was recorded many times. The chain joins TRBV7-2 to TRBJ2-7; 9 bases agree with TRBD1. The germline CDR1 and CDR2 sequences are SGHTA and FQGNSA. The CDR3 is 14 residues long. With V trimmed by 3 bases and J by 7 bases, 7 bases remained unmatched. The CDR3 reads CASSLLGQGNEQYF. DNA of the CDR3: TGTGCCAGCAGCTTGCTCGGACAGGGGAATGAGCAGTACTTC.

This clonotype was recorded at least ten times. The chain uses TRBV3-1 and TRBJ1-1; D is unresolved. Trimming pared 4 bases from V and 2 bases from J, leaving 14 bases between. CDR1 is LGHDT, CDR2 YNNKEL, per germline (reference sequence). The CDR3 consists of 15 residues. The CDR3 nucleotides read TGTGCCAGCAGCCCTGGATTTGGATTTAACACTGAAGCTTTCTTT. Encoded protein: CASSPGFGFNTEAFF.

This chain uses TRBV20-1 with TRBJ2-3, with unresolved D. V was pared by 0 bases and J by 0 bases, with 7 bases between. CDR1 is DFQATT and CDR2 is SNEGSKA in the germline V gene (reference sequence). The CDR3 loop spans 14 amino acids. The CDR3 DNA follows: TGCAGTGCTAGAGATTTCGCTAGCACAGATACGCAGTATTTT. This sequence encodes CSARDFASTDTQYF.

This clonotype showed up many times. The chain carries TRBV18 and TRBJ2-7, with 7 bases lining up with TRBD1. Germline V lookup: CDR1 KGHSH, CDR2 LQKENI. The length of the CDR3 is 13 residues. Trimming took 5 bases from V and 6 from J; bases not matched to a gene: 7. CDR3 residues: CASSSTGVSEQYF. The CDR3 coding sequence is TGTGCCAGCTCATCAACAGGGGTTAGCGAGCAGTACTTC.

This chain links TRBV18 with TRBJ2-5; D might be TRBD1 (6 bases). The CDR3 runs 15 residues. Germline-derived CDR1 and CDR2 are KGHSH and LQKENI. V shed 3 bases and J shed 4 bases, with 15 bases lying between them. The CDR3 sequence is CASSPTGAPGETQYF. CDR3 nucleotides: TGTGCCAGCTCACCGACAGGCGCGCCAGGAGAGACCCAGTACTTC.

The chain uses TRBV7-2 and TRBJ2-4; 8 bases are shared with TRBD1. In germline, CDR1 is SGHTA, CDR2 FQGNSA. The V segment lost 7 bases and the J segment 2 bases; nucleotides outside the gene matches: 10. CDR3 length: 16 amino acids. The CDR3 coding sequence is TGTGCCAGCACCTCGACAGGGGCGATGACCAAAAACATTCAGTACTTC. Its translation: CASTSTGAMTKNIQYF.

This clonotype was seen a handful of times. This chain links TRBV20-1 with TRBJ2-1; D remains ambiguous. CDR1 is DFQATT and CDR2 is SNEGSKA in the germline V gene (reference sequence). The V and J ends lost 1 base and 0 bases respectively, with 13 bases between them. There are 16 residues in the CDR3. CDR3 in amino acids: CSARVTWRSSYNEQFF. The CDR3 DNA is TGCAGTGCTAGAGTGACTTGGCGGAGCTCCTACAATGAGCAGTTCTTC.

This clonotype turned up a few times. One junction end disagrees with the germline gene, perhaps due to a read error. The chain joins TRBV4-1 to TRBJ2-1; D might be TRBD1 (6 bases). CDR3 size: 15 residues. CDR1 and CDR2 (germline): MGHRA, YSYEKL. CDR3 sequence: CASSQLDSSYTEQFF. CDR3 coding DNA: TGCGCCAGCAGCCAATTGGACAGTTCCTACACTGAGCAGTTCTTC.

The chain employs TRBV12-3 or TRBV12-4 and TRBJ1-5; 7 bases agree with TRBD1. The CDR3 loop spans 14 amino acids. With V trimmed by 7 bases and J by 2 bases, 5 bases remained unmatched. As DNA, the CDR3 is TGTGCCAGCACCTTAGGACAGGGCAATCAGCCCCAGCATTTT. Protein product: CASTLGQGNQPQHF.

The chain joins TRBV6-5 to TRBJ1-6, with D uncertain. With 7 bases removed from V and 7 bases from J, the gap between germline ends came to 14 bases. The CDR3 sequence is 14 residues long. Looked up from germline, CDR1 is MNHEY and CDR2 is SVGAGI. The CDR3 DNA follows: TGTGCCAGCAAAGCCAAAGGATTCAATTCACCCCTCCACTTT. This codes for CASKAKGFNSPLHF.

The chain employs TRBV7-6 and TRBJ2-5; weak D call: TRBD1 (5 bases). Germline V gene sequence: CDR1 SGHVS, CDR2 FNYEAQ. Between the trimmed V and J ends, which lost 1 base and 2 bases, there was a span of 8 bases. The CDR3 runs to 14 residues. CDR3 in DNA: TGTGCCAGCAGCTTAGGGGGCGAGCAAGAGACCCAGTACTTC. Its translation is CASSLGGEQETQYF.

This clonotype was seen only a few times. V is TRBV5-4 and J is TRBJ1-6, with D unclear. V lost 3 bases and J lost 10, with 11 bases in between. The CDR3 has 13 residues. CDR1 and CDR2 from the germline V gene are SGHNT and YYREEE (reference sequence). The DNA of the CDR3 is TGTGCCAGCAGCTCCTCAGTGGGGTCACCCCTCCACTTT. Translating it yields CASSSSVGSPLHF.

The J gene is TRBJ2-1, the V gene TRBV12-3 or TRBV12-4, with unresolved D. V lost 4 bases and J 0 bases, leaving 13 bases between the germline ends. The length of the CDR3 is 16 residues. The CDR3 DNA reads TGTGCCAGCAGTTCCCCTCGTGGCCGCTCCTACAATGAGCAGTTCTTC. This gives the protein CASSSPRGRSYNEQFF.

This chain links TRBV4-1 with TRBJ1-1; no definite D call. Trimming removed 1 base from V and 1 base from J, with 7 bases in between. Germline CDR1 reads MGHRA; CDR2 reads YSYEKL. The CDR3 runs 14 residues. DNA of the CDR3: TGCGCCAGCAGCCAAGTTGCGGGGAACACTGAAGCTTTCTTT. Translation gives CASSQVAGNTEAFF.

This clonotype was detected a few times. This chain links TRBV10-3 with TRBJ2-7; the D gene could be TRBD1 or TRBD2 (5 bases each). The CDR3 spans 16 residues. Germline-derived CDR1 and CDR2 are ENHRY and SYGVKD. V dropped 2 bases and J dropped 7 bases, with 21 bases sitting between them. In DNA, the CDR3 is TGTGCCATCAGTGAGCCTACTAGGGACGTATCCTTGGAGCAGTACTTC. This translates into CAISEPTRDVSLEQYF.

The sample holds a few counts of this clonotype. The chain links TRBV4-3 to TRBJ1-1, with D perhaps matching TRBD1 (6 bases). The V and J ends lost 0 bases and 1 base respectively, with 15 bases between them. The CDR3 has 17 amino acids. Germline V CDR1 and CDR2: LGHNA, YSLEER. The CDR3 protein is CASSQDYSGQPNTEAFF. In DNA, the CDR3 is TGCGCCAGCAGCCAAGATTACTCAGGACAGCCGAACACTGAAGCTTTCTTT.

The gene calls are TRBV6-2 or TRBV6-3 and TRBJ2-2; 12 nucleotides agree with TRBD2. There are 17 residues in the CDR3. CDR1 and CDR2 (germline): MNHEY, SVGEGT. Germline trimming cut 6 bases from V and 5 bases from J; bases unmatched to any gene: 10. The CDR3 coding sequence is TGTGCCAGCAGCGGACTAGCGGGGATGGGAGTAACCGGGGAGCTGTTTTTT. As protein: CASSGLAGMGVTGELFF.

This clonotype turned up a few times. The gene calls are TRBV20-1 and TRBJ1-2; 9 bases are shared with TRBD1. The junction had 6 bases not matched to a gene; V was cut back by 6 bases and J by 4 bases. Germline assignment: CDR1 DFQATT and CDR2 SNEGSKA (reference sequence). CDR3 length: 13 residues. The chain's CDR3 is CSARDRAFYGYTF. In DNA form, the CDR3 reads TGCAGTGCGCGGGACAGGGCTTTCTATGGCTACACCTTC.

This clonotype was detected only a few times. Written as DNA, the CDR3 is TGTGCCAGCAGTTTTCAGAAAGAGACTTCACCCCTCCACTTT. This gives the protein CASSFQKETSPLHF. J is TRBJ1-6 and V is TRBV12-3 or TRBV12-4; D call uncertain. CDR3 length: 14 amino acids. The germline V and J ends were trimmed by 3 bases and 9 bases, with 12 bases remaining between them.

This clonotype was recorded many times. The J gene is TRBJ2-3, the V gene TRBV6-6; D is undetermined. The CDR3 length is 12 residues. Trimming removed 6 bases at V and 8 bases at J, with 12 bases between. The V gene's germline CDR1 is MNHNY and CDR2 SVGAGI (reference sequence). The DNA of the CDR3 is TGTGCCAGCAGCCCAAGAGTCCGTACGCAGTATTTT. Translating gives CASSPRVRTQYF.

The chain has TRBV5-1 and TRBJ1-5; a possible D gene is TRBD1 (5 bases). The V end lost 0 bases, the J end lost 3 bases, and 10 bases lay between the germline ends. The CDR3 spans 15 residues. Germline V lookup: CDR1 SGHRS, CDR2 YFSETQ. Here the CDR3 DNA reads TGCGCCAGCAGCTTGGAAGGGGTGGTCAATCAGCCCCAGCATTTT. The encoded protein is CASSLEGVVNQPQHF.

The gene calls are TRBV4-1 and TRBJ2-7, with 10 bases matching TRBD1. Looked up from germline, CDR1 is MGHRA and CDR2 is YSYEKL. Trimming at V came to 0 bases and at J to 3 bases, leaving 2 bases not matched to a gene. The CDR3 length is 15 residues. This CDR3 is CASSQDRDRGYEQYF. CDR3 DNA sequence: TGCGCCAGCAGCCAAGATAGGGACAGGGGCTACGAGCAGTACTTC.

The V gene is TRBV28, the J gene TRBJ2-7; 9 bases match TRBD2. The CDR3 extends over 15 amino acids. The J segment lost 1 base and the V segment lost 6 bases, leaving 7 bases of the junction unmatched. Germline CDR1 reads MDHEN; CDR2 reads SYDVKM. CDR3 sequence: CASSPSGGPSYEQYV. CDR3 nucleotide sequence: TGTGCCAGCAGCCCGAGCGGGGGGCCTTCCTACGAGCAGTACGTC.

This clonotype was seen many times. V and J are TRBV7-9 and TRBJ2-3, with D possibly being TRBD1 or TRBD2 (5 bases each). CDR1 is SEHNR, CDR2 FQNEAQ, per germline (reference sequence). Trimming took off 4 bases at V and 2 bases at J, with 16 bases between the two ends. This CDR3 spans 16 amino acids. Here the CDR3 DNA reads TGTGCCAGCAGCTACCTCACCGCCGGGACCACAGATACGCAGTATTTT. It encodes CASSYLTAGTTDTQYF.

The chain couples TRBV29-1 to TRBJ2-3; D might be TRBD2 (6 bases). V gave up 2 bases and J gave up 0 bases, with 15 bases separating them. Germline V gives CDR1 SQVTM, CDR2 ANQGSEA. The CDR3 spans 16 residues. CDR3: CSVESRSGASTDTQYF. The CDR3 nucleotides read TGCAGCGTTGAAAGTCGGTCGGGAGCTAGCACAGATACGCAGTATTTT.

This clonotype appeared many times. This chain joins TRBV6-1 and TRBJ2-5; 9 bases fit TRBD2. The CDR3 consists of 15 residues. The junction had 8 bases not matched to a gene; V was cut back by 6 bases and J by 3 bases. Germline CDR1 and CDR2: MNHNS and SASEGT. CDR3: CASSRIAGEEETQYF. In DNA, the CDR3 is TGTGCCAGCAGCCGGATAGCGGGGGAGGAAGAGACCCAGTACTTC.

Ten or more counts support this clonotype. The rearrangement joins TRBV7-9 to TRBJ2-5; D might be TRBD2 (7 bases). Germline CDR1 and CDR2: SEHNR and FQNEAQ (reference sequence). The CDR3 spans 16 residues. The V end was cut by 5 bases, the J end by 4 bases, with 20 bases between. The CDR3, as DNA: TGTGCCAGCAGCCCTAGCGAAGGGCGGGGGCGAGAGACCCAGTACTTC. Protein sequence: CASSPSEGRGRETQYF.

This clonotype was detected many times. The gene calls are TRBV29-1 and TRBJ1-1; perhaps TRBD1 as D (5 bases). Trimming removed 4 bases from V and 5 bases from J, with 14 bases in between. Germline loops: CDR1 SQVTM, CDR2 ANQGSEA. The CDR3 is 13 amino acids. In DNA form, the CDR3 reads TGCAGCGTTGGGGACCGGGGGAGTACTGAAGCTTTCTTT. Its translation is CSVGDRGSTEAFF.